The 32 T cell receptor beta chains below all came from one sample that was sequenced in a study of shared clonotypes between healthy human individuals. Generated by immunoSEQ multiplex PCR, the TCRdb table keeps only in-frame clones and is missing some. The data contain about 2 million clones, less than 95% of them singletons. The naive CD8 subset, CD45RO-negative cells positively selected for CCR7, excluded terminally differentiated effector memory CD45RA+ cells. The source material was naive CD8+ T cells sorted from blood. Source of these receptors: a man aged 18 to 30 in good health.

The V call is TRBV13, the J call TRBJ2-3; perhaps TRBD1 as D (5 bases). V lost 4 bases and J 4 bases, leaving 9 bases between the germline ends. The CDR3 is 13 residues long. CDR1 is PRHDT, CDR2 FYEKMQ, per germline (reference sequence). CDR3 DNA: TGTGCCAGCAGCTGGGGCCCACCAGATACGCAGTATTTT. It yields the protein CASSWGPPDTQYF.

The V gene is TRBV9, the J gene TRBJ2-2; the match to TRBD2 covers 7 bases. V lost 1 base to trimming and J lost 2 bases; unmatched junction nucleotides: 8. CDR1 and CDR2 from the germline V gene are SGDLS and YYNGEE. The CDR3 has 17 amino acids. The DNA of the CDR3 is TGTGCCAGCAGCGTATCGGGGGGAGTAACAAACACCGGGGAGCTGTTTTTT. Protein product: CASSVSGGVTNTGELFF.

The chain employs TRBV9 and TRBJ1-1; D is unclear. This CDR3 has 14 residues. Germline CDR1 reads SGDLS; CDR2 reads YYNGEE. Trimming took off 3 bases at V and 5 bases at J, with 14 bases between the two ends. The CDR3, as DNA: TGTGCCAGCAGCGGCTCCGGGCCCCTTACTGAAGCTTTCTTT. Its translation is CASSGSGPLTEAFF.

In this sample, this clone turned up once. The chain links TRBV27 to TRBJ2-1, with TRBD2 matching 8 bases. Germline-derived CDR1 and CDR2 are MNHEY and SMNVEV (reference sequence). J lost 9 bases, V lost 4 bases, and 8 bases had no gene match. CDR3 length equals 14 residues. DNA of the CDR3: TGTGCCAGCAGTTATGCGGGGGGCATTGCTGAGCAGTTCTTC. Translation gives CASSYAGGIAEQFF.

This sequence joins TRBV27 and TRBJ1-5, with D maybe TRBD1 (6 bases). Trimming removed 2 bases at V and 5 bases at J, with 13 bases between. There are 15 residues in the CDR3. Germline V gene sequence: CDR1 MNHEY, CDR2 SMNVEV (reference sequence). Here the CDR3 reads CASSLTGPIDQPQHF. CDR3 nucleotide sequence: TGTGCCAGCAGTTTAACAGGGCCGATAGATCAGCCCCAGCATTTT.

Regarding this clone: Other nucleotide sequences in the sample specify the same CDR3. V and J are TRBV6-5 and TRBJ2-7, with D possibly TRBD2 on 5 matching bases. This CDR3 has 13 amino acids. Per the germline V gene, CDR1 is MNHEY and CDR2 is SVGAGI. Trimming cost V 2 bases and J 3 bases, with 8 bases left between them. The CDR3, as DNA: TGTGCCAGCAGTTACGACGGAGGCTACGAGCAGTACTTC. It yields the protein CASSYDGGYEQYF.

As for this clone: The sample contains more than one DNA sequence encoding this CDR3. The chain has TRBV4-1 and TRBJ2-7; D not certain. This CDR3 contains 14 residues. Germline CDR1 is MGHRA and CDR2 is YSYEKL. Trimming left V 3 bases short and J 4 bases short, with 13 bases between. The CDR3 protein is CASSQEGQSYEQYF. The CDR3 DNA follows: TGCGCCAGCAGCCAGGAAGGCCAGTCTTACGAGCAGTACTTC.

The rearrangement links TRBV25-1 to TRBJ2-5, with 9 bases matching TRBD2. The V gene's germline CDR1 is MGHDK and CDR2 SYGVNS. The CDR3 length is 15 residues. J was trimmed by 5 bases and V by 6 bases; bases with no gene match: 10. The CDR3 reads CASSYLAGRGETQYF. CDR3 sequence (DNA): TGTGCCAGCAGCTATCTAGCGGGAAGGGGCGAGACCCAGTACTTC.

The V and J genes are TRBV30 and TRBJ1-4; no clear D. V was shortened by 3 bases and J by 5 bases, with 10 bases between the two germline ends. Looked up from germline, CDR1 is GTSNPN and CDR2 is SVGIG (reference sequence). CDR3 size: 13 residues. The CDR3 here is CAWSLGGNEKLFF. As DNA, the CDR3 is TGTGCCTGGAGCCTGGGTGGAAATGAAAAACTGTTTTTT. The full variable domain, with the rest looked up from reference TRBV30 and TRBJ1-4, is SQTIHQWPATLVQPVGSPLSLECTVEGTSNPNLYWYRQAAGRGLQLLFYSVGIGQISSEVPQNLSASRPQDRQFILSSKKLLLSDSGFYLCAWSLGGNEKLFFGSGTQLSVL.

The chain is built from TRBV4-1 and TRBJ2-7; D may be TRBD1 (6 bases). This CDR3 has 15 amino acids. Germline CDR1 reads MGHRA; CDR2 reads YSYEKL. The V and J ends lost 0 bases and 5 bases respectively, with 14 bases between them. CDR3 DNA: TGCGCCAGCAGCCAAGAGGGGCAGGGGTCCCACGAGCAGTACTTC. It encodes CASSQEGQGSHEQYF.

The J gene is TRBJ2-6, the V gene TRBV7-9, with no clear D. Trimming took 6 bases from V and 2 from J, leaving 14 bases between them. Looked up from germline, CDR1 is SEHNR and CDR2 is FQNEAQ (reference sequence). The CDR3 has 16 amino acids. CDR3: CASSFPDDPGANVLTF. CDR3 bases: TGTGCCAGCAGTTTCCCTGACGATCCTGGGGCCAACGTCCTGACTTTC.

The chain couples TRBV9 to TRBJ2-7; the D call may be TRBD1 or TRBD2 (6 bases each). This CDR3 has 15 residues. Trimming took off 0 bases at V and 5 bases at J, with 15 bases between the two ends. Germline assignment: CDR1 SGDLS and CDR2 YYNGEE. The CDR3: CASSVDEGGWNEQYF. CDR3 coding DNA: TGTGCCAGCAGCGTAGATGAAGGGGGGTGGAACGAGCAGTACTTC.

The CDR3 reads CASSEWREDIQYF. In DNA, the CDR3 is TGTGCCAGCAGTGAGTGGAGGGAGGACATTCAGTACTTC. V and J are TRBV2 and TRBJ2-4, with TRBD2 as a possible D gene (6 bases). CDR1 is SNHLY, CDR2 FYNNEI, per germline. This CDR3 has 13 amino acids. Between the trimmed V and J ends, which lost 3 bases and 8 bases, there was a span of 11 bases. Filled out from reference TRBV2 and TRBJ2-4, the complete variable domain reads EPEVTQTPSHQVTQMGQEVILRCVPISNHLYFYWYRQILGQKVEFLVSFYNNEISEKSEIFDDQFSVERPDGSNFTLKIRSTKLEDSAMYFCASSEWREDIQYFGAGTRLSVL.

This chain connects TRBV7-9 to TRBJ2-7; D ambiguous. Germline lookup yields CDR1 SEHNR and CDR2 FQNEAQ (reference sequence). V was pared by 2 bases and J by 0 bases, with 11 bases between. This CDR3 is built from 15 residues. The CDR3 DNA sequence: TGTGCCAGCAGCTTACCCGGATCAGGCTCCTACGAGCAGTACTTC. Translation: CASSLPGSGSYEQYF.

The chain joins TRBV5-1 to TRBJ2-1; 9 bases agree with TRBD1. V was clipped by 5 bases and J by 2 bases; unmatched bases: 8. This CDR3 contains 16 residues. Germline V lookup: CDR1 SGHRS, CDR2 YFSETQ. In nucleotides, the CDR3 is TGCGCCAGCAGTTCTCCGGGACAGGGTACCTACAATGAGCAGTTCTTC. It yields the protein CASSSPGQGTYNEQFF.

This clone has more than one count but fewer than ten. The V gene is TRBV27, the J gene TRBJ2-7; 7 positions match TRBD2. This CDR3 contains 13 residues. J gave up 7 bases and V 3 bases, and 6 bases lay outside the gene matches. Germline V gene data show CDR1 as MNHEY and CDR2 as SMNVEV (reference sequence). The CDR3 nucleotides read TGTGCCAGCAGTTTGCGGGGGATGAGGGAGCAGTACTTC. This translates into CASSLRGMREQYF.

This clone appeared a single time. Additional DNA sequences in this sample encode the identical CDR3. The V gene is TRBV4-1, the J gene TRBJ2-3, with unresolved D. In germline, CDR1 is MGHRA, CDR2 YSYEKL. The CDR3 loop spans 13 amino acids. V was clipped by 1 base and J by 4 bases, with 6 bases between them. CDR3 coding DNA: TGCGCCAGCAGCCAAGTTTTGGCAGATACGCAGTATTTT. This gives the protein CASSQVLADTQYF.

The CDR3 reads CASSWDGMNTEAFF. The CDR3, as DNA: TGTGCCAGCAGTTGGGACGGCATGAACACTGAAGCTTTCTTT. This chain links TRBV6-5 with TRBJ1-1; a weak D match, TRBD1 (5 bases). CDR3 length: 14 amino acids. The germline gives CDR1 MNHEY, CDR2 SVGAGI. V was pared by 4 bases and J by 0 bases, with 9 bases between.

The chain has TRBV13 and TRBJ2-7, with a tentative D call TRBD2 (5 bases). Trimming took 4 bases from V and 0 from J, leaving 16 bases between them. The CDR3 is 16 amino acids. Germline loops: CDR1 PRHDT, CDR2 FYEKMQ (reference sequence). CDR3 sequence (DNA): TGTGCCAGCAGCTCCGAGAGGAGCAGCGGCTCCTACGAGCAGTACTTC. Amino acids: CASSSERSSGSYEQYF.

This chain joins TRBV27 and TRBJ2-3; 8 nucleotides align to TRBD2. J lost 1 base, V lost 5 bases, and 8 bases had no gene match. CDR3 length equals 16 residues. Germline V gene sequence: CDR1 MNHEY, CDR2 SMNVEV (reference sequence). CDR3 in amino acids: CASSLPRGGGTDTQYF. Here the CDR3 DNA reads TGTGCCAGCAGTCTCCCCCGGGGGGGTGGCACAGATACGCAGTATTTT.

The V gene is TRBV6-6, the J gene TRBJ1-1, with TRBD1 matching over 11 bases. V shed 9 bases, J shed 6 bases, and the junction held 6 bases outside the gene matches. The CDR3 has 13 amino acids. In germline, CDR1 is MNHNY, CDR2 SVGAGI (reference sequence). CDR3 nucleotide sequence: TGTGCCAGTTGGACAGGGGGCGCGCCTGAAGCTTTCTTT. It encodes CASWTGGAPEAFF.

A remark on this clone: Other DNA sequences from this sample encode an identical CDR3 as well. V is TRBV9 and J is TRBJ2-5; 7 nucleotides match TRBD2. Per germline, CDR1 SGDLS and CDR2 YYNGEE. This CDR3 has 13 residues. V shed 0 bases and J 5 bases; nucleotides not matched to a gene: 1. CDR3 DNA: TGTGCCAGCAGCGTAGGGGGAGGGGAGACCCAGTACTTC. Translated, it gives CASSVGGGETQYF.

V is TRBV19 and J is TRBJ1-4; TRBD1 might be the D (6 bases). The germline gives CDR1 LNHDA, CDR2 SQIVND (reference sequence). V was pared by 9 bases and J by 5 bases, with 13 bases between. The CDR3 covers 13 residues. In DNA, the CDR3 is TGTGCCAGCCTCGGGGGCTACAATGAAAAACTGTTTTTT. It translates to CASLGGYNEKLFF.

The chain has TRBV11-2 and TRBJ2-7, with D possibly TRBD2 on 6 matching bases. V lost 4 bases to trimming and J lost 2 bases, with 12 bases between them. The CDR3 runs to 14 residues. Germline lookup yields CDR1 SGHAT and CDR2 FQNNGV. CDR3 in amino acids: CASSWDLGAYEQYF. The CDR3 DNA follows: TGTGCCAGCAGCTGGGACTTGGGGGCCTACGAGCAGTACTTC.

The chain has TRBV14 and TRBJ1-5; D is unclear. The V and J ends lost 0 bases and 6 bases respectively, with 18 bases between them. Germline V lookup: CDR1 SGHDN, CDR2 FVKESK. The length of the CDR3 is 17 residues. The CDR3 loop is CASSQEKKYDLGQPQHF. In DNA form, the CDR3 reads TGTGCCAGCAGCCAAGAAAAGAAGTACGACCTCGGTCAGCCCCAGCATTTT.

This chain links TRBV10-2 with TRBJ1-5, with no clear D. Trimming took 2 bases from V and 3 from J, leaving 8 bases between them. The CDR3 extends over 14 amino acids. The germline V gene has CDR1 WSHSY and CDR2 SAAADI. CDR3 nucleotide sequence: TGCGCCAGCAGTGAGCCCGGAGTCAATCAGCCCCAGCATTTT. It codes for CASSEPGVNQPQHF.

On this clone itself: This CDR3 is also generated by other DNA sequences in the sample. This chain joins TRBV27 and TRBJ2-7, with D maybe TRBD1 (5 bases). The CDR3 runs to 13 residues. V was trimmed by 5 bases and J by 3 bases, leaving 11 bases between them. Germline V gives CDR1 MNHEY, CDR2 SMNVEV (reference sequence). DNA of the CDR3: TGTGCCAGCAGTCCTCTCGACAGCTACGAGCAGTACTTC. Encoded protein: CASSPLDSYEQYF.

This clone showed up just once. CDR3 in amino acids: CASSEARGDEQYF. CDR3 nucleotide sequence: TGTGCCAGCAGTGAAGCGCGGGGGGACGAGCAGTACTTC. This rearrangement joins TRBV6-1 to TRBJ2-7, with TRBD2 matching over 8 bases. CDR1 MNHNS and CDR2 SASEGT come from the germline V gene. The CDR3 is 13 residues long. After removal of 0 bases from V and 5 bases from J, the junction contained 0 bases not matched to a gene.

This chain joins TRBV19 and TRBJ2-7; a weak D match, TRBD1 (6 bases). The germline V and J ends were trimmed by 3 bases and 4 bases, with 16 bases remaining between them. CDR3 length equals 15 residues. In germline, CDR1 is LNHDA, CDR2 SQIVND (reference sequence). CDR3 in amino acids: CASSMGVGAMYEQYF. The CDR3 nucleotides are TGTGCCAGTAGTATGGGTGTGGGGGCGATGTACGAGCAGTACTTC.

The V and J genes are TRBV30 and TRBJ1-4; 7 positions agree with TRBD1. Trimming at V came to 2 bases and at J to 10 bases, leaving 16 bases not matched to a gene. Looked up from germline, CDR1 is GTSNPN and CDR2 is SVGIG (reference sequence). The CDR3 is made up of 16 amino acids. The CDR3 spells CAWSKGTRGGFGKLFF. Written as DNA, the CDR3 is TGTGCCTGGAGTAAGGGGACGAGAGGGGGCTTCGGAAAACTGTTTTTT. Variable domain in full (rest from reference TRBV30 and TRBJ1-4): SQTIHQWPATLVQPVGSPLSLECTVEGTSNPNLYWYRQAAGRGLQLLFYSVGIGQISSEVPQNLSASRPQDRQFILSSKKLLLSDSGFYLCAWSKGTRGGFGKLFFGSGTQLSVL.

V and J are TRBV29-1 and TRBJ2-3; D uncertain. This CDR3 region has 13 residues. V shed 3 bases and J shed 5 bases, with 12 bases lying between them. Germline V CDR1 and CDR2: SQVTM, ANQGSEA. The CDR3 DNA sequence: TGCAGCGTTGACGGAGAGGACCAAGATACGCAGTATTTT. Amino acids: CSVDGEDQDTQYF.

The chain is built from TRBV5-4 and TRBJ2-7; D unclear. Germline CDR1 is SGHNT and CDR2 is YYREEE (reference sequence). With 0 bases removed from V and 7 bases from J, the gap between germline ends came to 11 bases. The CDR3 is 13 residues long. CDR3 protein: CASSLEQPTEQYF. The CDR3 coding sequence is TGTGCCAGCAGCTTGGAACAGCCTACGGAGCAGTACTTC.